This T cell receptor beta chain stems from a study of blood T cell repertoires in COVID-19. Study details: COVID-19 samples collected from the United States, Italy and Spain covered acute and convalescent phases.

Trimming cost V 4 bases and J 0 bases; bases outside gene matches: 5. Germline CDR1 MNHEY, CDR2 SVGEGT. The CDR3 has 16 amino acids. One Seattle source followed patients from active infection through their disease course. As originally analysed: Cell counts per sample came from amplifying reference gene primers. The protocol was immunoSEQ multiplex PCR, while the TCRdb copy is restricted to in-frame clones and leaves out a portion. That table is the source of V, J and clone size, and D and trimming were worked out from the DNA. The table has roughly 180,000 clones, approximately 85% seen once; the top ten hold 6.9%.

The origin of this receptor is a man of 80 years or more with COVID-19, enrolled during active disease. The chain recombines TRBV6-2 or TRBV6-3 with TRBJ1-4; 7 bases fit TRBD1. Sequences were obtained from peripheral blood. The CDR3 sequence is CASSSYGTATNEKLFF. Written as DNA, the CDR3 is TGTGCCAGCAGTTCTTACGGGACAGCAACTAATGAAAAACTGTTTTTT.